The following is a TCR beta chain sequence with its context. This specimen belongs to a study of blood T cell repertoires in COVID-19. Study details: Both acute and convalescent COVID-19 samples were obtained from the United States, Italy and Spain.

The CDR3 sequence is 15 residues long. V dropped 7 bases and J dropped 1 base, with 15 bases sitting between them. Germline-derived CDR1 and CDR2 are SEHNR and FQNEAQ (reference sequence). Original analysis: Reference gene primer amplification gave nucleated cell count estimates. The repertoire was sequenced with immunoSEQ multiplex PCR; TCRdb's copy has only in-frame clones and lacks some. The V and J calls and clone size are taken from that table; D and trimming were inferred from the DNA. The data show roughly 180,000 clones, 80% to 85% seen once. Sequencing was carried out using peripheral blood. This receptor was obtained from a woman between 40 and 55 years old with COVID-19, enrolled during active disease. The rearrangement uses TRBV7-9 and TRBJ2-3; maybe TRBD2 (6 bases). Here the CDR3 reads CASIPRRVGTDTQYF. DNA of the CDR3: TGTGCCAGCATCCCGCGGAGGGTCGGCACAGATACGCAGTATTTT. Using reference TRBV7-9 and TRBJ2-3 for the parts outside the CDR3, the full variable domain is DTGVSQNPRHKITKRGQNVTFRCDPISEHNRLYWYRQTLGQGPEFLTYFQNEAQLEKSRLLSDRFSAERPKGSFSTLEIQRTEQGDSAMYLCASIPRRVGTDTQYFGPGTRLTVL.